Listed here are 17 T cell receptor beta chains from one sample, sequenced in a study of T cell responses to AZD1222 COVID-19 vaccine. Measured with immunoSEQ multiplex PCR; TCRdb has only the in-frame clones, and not every one. Of more than 100,000 clones listed, under 85% are singletons. The sample consisted of peripheral blood, taken on day 0 of AZD1222 vaccination. The origin of the receptors is an adult in good health.

The rearrangement links TRBV9 to TRBJ1-2; D possibly corresponds to TRBD1 (6 bases). Germline V gives CDR1 SGDLS, CDR2 YYNGEE. The V end lost 1 base, the J end lost 4 bases, and 11 bases lay between the germline ends. CDR3 length: 14 residues. This CDR3 reads CASSVLGATYGYTF. In DNA, the CDR3 is TGTGCCAGCAGCGTACTGGGGGCGACCTATGGCTACACCTTC. Full variable domain (outside the CDR3, taken from reference TRBV9 and TRBJ1-2): DSGVTQTPKHLITATGQRVTLRCSPRSGDLSVYWYQQSLDQGLQFLIQYYNGEERAKGNILERFSAQQFPDLHSELNLSSLELGDSALYFCASSVLGATYGYTFGSGTRLTVV.

This clone was seen a handful of times. The genes are TRBV5-1 and TRBJ1-1; 7 positions match TRBD1. The J segment lost 3 bases and the V segment lost 4 bases, leaving 6 bases of the junction unmatched. CDR3 length: 14 residues. CDR1 SGHRS and CDR2 YFSETQ come from the germline V gene. The CDR3 nucleotides read TGCGCCAGCAGCCTAGGACAGGCGCACACTGAAGCTTTCTTT. It encodes CASSLGQAHTEAFF. Combining the CDR3 with reference TRBV5-1 and TRBJ1-1 gives the whole variable domain KAGVTQTPRYLIKTRGQQVTLSCSPISGHRSVSWYQQTPGQGLQFLFEYFSETQRNKGNFPGRFSGRQFSNSRSEMNVSTLELGDSALYLCASSLGQAHTEAFFGQGTRLTVV.

The V call is TRBV9, the J call TRBJ1-1; 10 nucleotides agree with TRBD1. V gave up 4 bases and J gave up 4 bases; unmatched junction bases: 7. The CDR3 has 15 amino acids. Germline CDR1 SGDLS, CDR2 YYNGEE. This CDR3 is CASSLGGTGVTEAFF. Written as DNA, the CDR3 is TGTGCCAGCAGCCTAGGGGGGACAGGGGTCACTGAAGCTTTCTTT.

This chain links TRBV6-5 with TRBJ1-2; TRBD1 is a possible D gene (5 bases). CDR1 and CDR2 from the germline V gene are MNHEY and SVGAGI. Trimming cost V 5 bases and J 3 bases, with 10 bases left between them. The CDR3 has 13 residues. CDR3 coding DNA: TGTGCCAGCAGTCCTGGGGGGGACTATGGCTACACCTTC. Amino acids: CASSPGGDYGYTF.

The chain is built from TRBV6-5 and TRBJ2-7; 10 bases map to TRBD1. The V and J ends lost 2 bases and 2 bases, in that order; junction bases with no gene match: 6. The germline gives CDR1 MNHEY, CDR2 SVGAGI. CDR3 size: 16 residues. CDR3 residues: CASSYTRTGGTYEQYF. CDR3 nucleotides: TGTGCCAGCAGTTACACTAGGACAGGGGGAACCTACGAGCAGTACTTC.

V and J are TRBV12-3 or TRBV12-4 and TRBJ1-5; unclear D gene. The CDR3 is made up of 13 amino acids. Trimming took off 2 bases at V and 7 bases at J, with 9 bases between the two ends. The DNA for the CDR3 is TGTGCCAGCAGTTTAAAGGGCCGACAGCCCCAGCATTTT. Its translation is CASSLKGRQPQHF.

This chain connects TRBV5-6 to TRBJ1-5; D may be TRBD1 (5 bases). This CDR3 contains 15 residues. Trimming left V 4 bases short and J 6 bases short, with 17 bases between. CDR1 is SGHDT and CDR2 is YYEEEE in the germline V gene. The CDR3 region has the DNA TGTGCCAGCAGCCTGTGGGACGATGGGCGTCAGCCCCAGCATTTT. Translated, it gives CASSLWDDGRQPQHF.

This clone has a handful of counts. This sequence joins TRBV30 and TRBJ2-7; D not certain. Germline CDR1 is GTSNPN and CDR2 is SVGIG (reference sequence). CDR3 size: 13 residues. Trimming removed 3 bases at V and 6 bases at J, with 15 bases between. CDR3 residues: CAWRVNLGSEQYF. CDR3 bases: TGTGCCTGGAGAGTTAATCTAGGGTCCGAGCAGTACTTC. Based on the CDR3 plus reference TRBV30 and TRBJ2-7, the full variable domain is SQTIHQWPATLVQPVGSPLSLECTVEGTSNPNLYWYRQAAGRGLQLLFYSVGIGQISSEVPQNLSASRPQDRQFILSSKKLLLSDSGFYLCAWRVNLGSEQYFGPGTRLTVT.

The chain couples TRBV6-5 to TRBJ2-1; D ambiguous. V gave up 6 bases and J gave up 8 bases, with 14 bases separating them. Germline V gene lookup returns CDR1 MNHEY and CDR2 SVGAGI. The CDR3 runs to 13 residues. DNA for the CDR3: TGTGCCAGCAGCCGCCCCCCACTGCATGAGCAGTTCTTC. As protein: CASSRPPLHEQFF.

The rearrangement joins TRBV7-9 to TRBJ2-1, with D possibly matching TRBD1 (5 bases). Trimming pared 7 bases from V and 8 bases from J, leaving 18 bases between. This CDR3 is 14 amino acids long. From germline, CDR1 is SEHNR and CDR2 FQNEAQ (reference sequence). The CDR3 nucleotides read TGTGCCAGCATCCTTGAAGCTCTACAGGATGAGCAGTTCTTC. Protein sequence: CASILEALQDEQFF.

The chain links TRBV19 to TRBJ1-1; D is undetermined. Trimming pared 6 bases from V and 1 base from J, leaving 9 bases between. The CDR3 runs 13 residues. Per the germline V gene, CDR1 is LNHDA and CDR2 is SQIVND (reference sequence). The CDR3 loop is CASSGRGNTEAFF. The CDR3 region has the DNA TGTGCCAGTAGCGGACGGGGGAACACTGAAGCTTTCTTT.

The CDR3 here is CASSQPPGGFNEQYF. CDR3 DNA sequence: TGCGCCAGCAGCCAACCACCAGGGGGGTTCAACGAGCAGTACTTC. The V and J genes are TRBV4-1 and TRBJ2-7; a possible D gene is TRBD1 (7 bases). Between the trimmed V and J ends, which lost 2 bases and 5 bases, there was a span of 16 bases. CDR3 size: 15 residues. Germline CDR1 MGHRA, CDR2 YSYEKL.

This chain connects TRBV11-3 to TRBJ2-7; 7 nucleotides line up with TRBD1. The V segment lost 4 bases and the J segment 0 bases; nucleotides outside the gene matches: 3. The CDR3 spans 14 residues. CDR1 is SGHNT, CDR2 YENEEA, per germline. CDR3 nucleotides: TGTGCCAGCAGCTCTCGACAGGGCTCCTACGAGCAGTACTTC. This sequence encodes CASSSRQGSYEQYF.

This clone was seen repeatedly, ten times or more. The V gene is TRBV28, the J gene TRBJ2-7; 8 positions agree with TRBD2. J lost 6 bases, V lost 1 base, and 8 bases had no gene match. Germline CDR1 MDHEN, CDR2 SYDVKM. This CDR3 is 15 amino acids long. The CDR3 here is CASSLFAGGSREQYF. In DNA, the CDR3 is TGTGCCAGCAGTTTATTTGCGGGGGGTTCTCGCGAGCAGTACTTC.

This clone was seen a single time. This chain joins TRBV2 and TRBJ1-6; TRBD1 is a possible D gene (6 bases). CDR3 length: 14 residues. V lost 6 bases to trimming and J lost 8 bases, with 14 bases between them. Germline V CDR1 and CDR2: SNHLY, FYNNEI. The CDR3 protein is CASRPTGNHSPLHF. In DNA form, the CDR3 reads TGTGCCAGCAGACCAACAGGGAACCATTCACCCCTCCACTTT.

The V and J genes are TRBV18 and TRBJ1-4, with no clear D. The ends were cut back, 0 bases at V and 5 bases at J, with 7 bases in the middle. Germline CDR1 reads KGHSH; CDR2 reads LQKENI. This CDR3 is built from 14 residues. The CDR3 loop reads CASSPPGKNEKLFF. Written as DNA, the CDR3 is TGTGCCAGCTCACCACCAGGGAAGAATGAAAAACTGTTTTTT.

This chain links TRBV7-8 with TRBJ2-5; 7 nucleotides agree with TRBD2. The CDR3 spans 15 residues. V was pared by 5 bases and J by 5 bases, with 11 bases of the junction left unmatched. CDR1 is SGHVS and CDR2 is FQNEAQ in the germline V gene. The CDR3 is CASSQTRTSQETQYF. The CDR3 DNA reads TGTGCCAGCAGCCAAACCCGGACTAGTCAGGAGACCCAGTACTTC.